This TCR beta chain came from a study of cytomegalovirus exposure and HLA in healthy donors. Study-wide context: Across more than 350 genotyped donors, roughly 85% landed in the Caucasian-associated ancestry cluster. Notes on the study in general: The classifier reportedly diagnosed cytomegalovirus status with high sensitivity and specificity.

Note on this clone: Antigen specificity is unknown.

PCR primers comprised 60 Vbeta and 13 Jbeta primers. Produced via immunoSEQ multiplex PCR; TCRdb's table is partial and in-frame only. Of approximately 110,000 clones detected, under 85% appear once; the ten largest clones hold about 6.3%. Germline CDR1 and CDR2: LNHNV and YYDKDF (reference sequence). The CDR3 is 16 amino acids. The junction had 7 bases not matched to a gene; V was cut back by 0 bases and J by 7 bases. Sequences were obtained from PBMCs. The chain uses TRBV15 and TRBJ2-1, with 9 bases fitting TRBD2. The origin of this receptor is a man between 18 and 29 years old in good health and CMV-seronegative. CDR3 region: CATSRDWAGGGNEQFF. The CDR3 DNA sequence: TGTGCCACCAGCAGAGATTGGGCGGGAGGGGGGAATGAGCAGTTCTTC.